This TCR beta chain was recorded in a study of T cells in Graves' hyperthyroidism and ophthalmopathy. Concerning this clonotype itself: This clone may be a read error of a much larger clone one base away.

The germline V gene has CDR1 SGHKS and CDR2 YYEKEE (reference sequence). The CDR3 runs 14 residues. TCR beta CDR3 region amplification was performed from RNA transcripts. The study used the HTBI primer set for a first-round RT-PCR of the TCR CDR3. One entry per CDR3 protein results from TCRdb running MiXCR on the multiplex PCR reads. The table includes 350,000 or so distinct CDR3 sequences, roughly a fifth detected once. What was sequenced was blood. This chain connects TRBV5-5 to TRBJ1-2, with D uncertain. This receptor was obtained from a woman between 50 and 59 years old with Graves' hyperthyroidism. The CDR3 reads CASGLTEEAYGYTF. DNA for the CDR3: TGTGCCAGCGGCTTGACCGAGGAGGCCTATGGCTACACCTTC.